A selection of T cell receptor beta chains follows, all from one sample in a study of cytomegalovirus exposure and HLA in healthy donors. Measured with immunoSEQ multiplex PCR; TCRdb has only the in-frame clones, and not every one. The table has fewer than 250,000 clones, 60% to 80% seen once; the top ten hold 1.5% to 2%. The sample consisted of PBMCs. All receptors come from a woman in her twenties or thirties in good health and CMV-seronegative. CDR3s include the opening cysteine and the closing phenylalanine or tryptophan. A D gene is named only where the DNA matches it firmly. Rows give clone size only sometimes, using once, few, many, or a class for an expanded clone.

j_call clone_size d_call v_call cdr3_length cdr3_aa cdr3_nt
TRBJ1-2 - TRBD1 TRBV29-1 14 CSAWDRGGDYGYTF TGCAGCGCCTGGGACAGGGGGGGCGACTATGGCTACACCTTC
TRBJ1-5 - - TRBV2 18 CASSEYTISGREEQPQHF TGTGCCAGCAGTGAATACACGATCTCCGGGAGGGAGGAACAGCCCCAGCATTTT
TRBJ1-3 - - TRBV29-1 12 CSVLGTGNAIYF TGCAGCGTTTTAGGGACTGGAAACGCCATATATTTT
TRBJ2-3 - TRBD2 TRBV10-3 14 CAISPGTSADTQYF TGTGCCATCAGTCCCGGGACTAGCGCAGATACGCAGTATTTT
TRBJ1-4 - - TRBV9 14 CASSVGTWDEKLFF TGTGCCAGCAGCGTGGGGACATGGGATGAAAAACTGTTTTTT
TRBJ2-2 few - TRBV5-8 15 CASSQGTANTGELFF TGTGCCAGCAGCCAAGGTACAGCGAACACCGGGGAGCTGTTTTTT
TRBJ1-5 - - TRBV27 15 CASSFDPSGNQPQHF TGTGCCAGCAGTTTTGATCCCTCGGGCAATCAGCCCCAGCATTTT
TRBJ2-5 few TRBD2 TRBV11-1 14 CASRSPRGGETQYF TGTGCCAGCAGGTCTCCCCGGGGGGGAGAGACCCAGTACTTC
TRBJ2-5 - - TRBV5-4 16 CASSLAGVGFGGHPYF TGTGCCAGCAGCTTGGCAGGTGTGGGGTTCGGGGGGCACCCATACTTC
TRBJ1-1 once - TRBV6-5 14 CASSLTGTNTEAFF TGTGCCAGCAGCTTAACAGGGACCAACACTGAAGCTTTCTTT
TRBJ2-7 - - TRBV9 15 CASSVAEGSSYEQYF TGTGCCAGCAGCGTAGCTGAAGGGAGCTCCTACGAGCAGTACTTC
TRBJ1-6 - TRBD1 TRBV19 14 CASSLQGVYSPLHF TGTGCCAGTAGTCTACAGGGGGTTTATTCACCCCTCCACTTT
TRBJ2-5 few - TRBV10-2 11 CASWWRETQYF TGCGCCAGCTGGTGGAGGGAGACCCAGTACTTC
TRBJ2-3 once - TRBV11-3 17 CASSLYRGAPPADTQYF TGTGCCAGCAGCTTATACCGGGGGGCCCCTCCCGCAGATACGCAGTATTTT
TRBJ1-2 medium-sized TRBD1 TRBV4-1 17 CASSQDFGTGGASGYTF TGCGCCAGCAGCCAAGATTTCGGGACAGGGGGCGCGTCTGGCTACACCTTC
TRBJ2-3 - - TRBV7-9 13 CASSFGRGDTQYF TGTGCCAGCAGCTTCGGAAGGGGTGATACGCAGTATTTT
TRBJ2-5 - - TRBV9 13 CASSVAGRETQYF TGTGCCAGCAGCGTAGCCGGGAGAGAGACCCAGTACTTC
TRBJ1-5 - - TRBV6-1 13 CASGHYSNQPQHF TGTGCCAGCGGACATTATAGCAATCAGCCCCAGCATTTT
TRBJ2-7 - TRBD2 TRBV10-3 15 CAISEGGLAGYEQYF TGTGCCATCAGTGAAGGGGGACTAGCGGGCTACGAGCAGTACTTC
TRBJ2-5 - TRBD2 TRBV7-9 16 CASRIGGVENQETQYF TGTGCCAGCAGGATCGGGGGGGTTGAGAATCAAGAGACCCAGTACTTC
TRBJ1-2 - TRBD1 TRBV5-5 15 CASSPYDRENYGYTF TGTGCCAGCAGTCCCTACGACAGGGAAAACTATGGCTACACCTTC
TRBJ1-5 - - TRBV6-1 15 CASSPGNRVNQPQHF TGTGCCAGCAGTCCCGGTAACAGGGTAAATCAGCCCCAGCATTTT
TRBJ2-5 - - TRBV12-5 15 CASGLGQIVQETQYF TGTGCTAGTGGTTTAGGACAGATCGTGCAAGAGACCCAGTACTTC
TRBJ2-1 - TRBD2 TRBV9 16 CASSVAGLAGGNEQFF TGTGCCAGCAGCGTAGCTGGGCTAGCGGGAGGTAATGAGCAGTTCTTC
TRBJ1-2 - - TRBV5-4 15 CASSLAMEGADGYTF TGTGCCAGCAGCTTGGCGATGGAGGGTGCGGATGGCTACACCTTC
TRBJ1-1 - TRBD1 TRBV7-3 13 CSSSSQGGTEAFF TGTTCCAGCAGCTCTCAGGGGGGCACTGAAGCTTTCTTT
TRBJ1-5 - TRBD1 TRBV6-1 15 CASSRDRGHWQPQHF TGTGCCAGCAGTAGGGACAGGGGGCATTGGCAGCCCCAGCATTTT
TRBJ2-7 - TRBD2 TRBV7-9 15 CASSPELAGWDEQYF TGTGCCAGCAGCCCTGAGTTAGCGGGATGGGACGAGCAGTACTTC
TRBJ1-2 - - TRBV7-8 15 CASSLVAPLIYGYTF TGTGCCAGCAGCTTAGTGGCTCCCCTCATCTATGGCTACACCTTC
TRBJ1-2 - TRBD1 TRBV4-1 15 CASSQPGQANYGYTF TGCGCCAGCAGCCAGCCGGGACAGGCTAACTATGGCTACACCTTC
TRBJ1-4 - - TRBV7-9 13 CASSLGQREKLFF TGTGCCAGCAGTCTTGGACAGAGAGAAAAACTGTTTTTT
TRBJ1-1 few - TRBV5-6 13 CASSFYEFREAFF TGTGCCAGCAGCTTTTACGAGTTCCGTGAAGCTTTCTTT
TRBJ2-2 once - TRBV5-6 14 CASSFGYAAGELFF TGTGCCAGCAGCTTTGGGTACGCGGCCGGGGAGCTGTTTTTT
TRBJ2-1 - - TRBV19 13 CASSPGAYNEQFF TGTGCCAGTAGTCCCGGGGCCTACAATGAGCAGTTCTTC
TRBJ1-1 - - TRBV7-2 13 CASGRRLDTEAFF TGTGCCAGCGGGCGACGGTTAGACACTGAAGCTTTCTTT